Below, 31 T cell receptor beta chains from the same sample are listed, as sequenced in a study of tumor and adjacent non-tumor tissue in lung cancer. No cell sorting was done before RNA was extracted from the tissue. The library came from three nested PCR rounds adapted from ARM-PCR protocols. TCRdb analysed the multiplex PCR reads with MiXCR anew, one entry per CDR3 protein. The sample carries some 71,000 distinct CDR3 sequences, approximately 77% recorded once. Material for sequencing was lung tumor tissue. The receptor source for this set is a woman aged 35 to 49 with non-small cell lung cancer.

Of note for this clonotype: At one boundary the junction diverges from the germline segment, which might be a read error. CDR3 coding DNA: TGCAACGTTGGGACAGACTATAATTCACCGCTCCACTTT. Residues: CNVGTDYNSPLHF. The rearrangement links TRBV29-1 to TRBJ1-6, with TRBD1 matching over 7 bases. This CDR3 is built from 13 residues. Germline V gene data show CDR1 as SQVTM and CDR2 as ANQGSEA.

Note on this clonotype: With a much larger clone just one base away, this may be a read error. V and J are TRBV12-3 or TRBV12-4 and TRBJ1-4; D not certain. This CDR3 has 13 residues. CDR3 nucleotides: TGTGCCAACAGTTTGAGGAGGGATGAAAAACTGTTTTTT. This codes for CANSLRRDEKLFF.

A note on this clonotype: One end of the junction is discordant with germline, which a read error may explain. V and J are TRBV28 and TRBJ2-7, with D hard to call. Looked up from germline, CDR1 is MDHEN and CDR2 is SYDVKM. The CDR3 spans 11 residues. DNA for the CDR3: TGTGCCAGCGGCCATACATACGAGCAATACTTC. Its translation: CASGHTYEQYF.

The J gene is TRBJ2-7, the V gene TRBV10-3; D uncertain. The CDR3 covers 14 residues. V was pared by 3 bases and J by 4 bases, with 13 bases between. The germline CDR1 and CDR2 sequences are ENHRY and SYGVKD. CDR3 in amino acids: CAISDSAQAYEQYF. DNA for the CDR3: TGTGCCATCAGTGACTCGGCCCAAGCTTACGAGCAGTACTTC.

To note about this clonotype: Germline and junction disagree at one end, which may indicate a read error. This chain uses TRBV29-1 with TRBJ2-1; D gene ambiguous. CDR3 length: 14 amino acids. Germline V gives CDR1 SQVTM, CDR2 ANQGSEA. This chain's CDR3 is CSVTSSFSYKEQFF. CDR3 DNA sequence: TGCAGCGTGACAAGCAGTTTTTCTTACAAAGAGCAGTTCTTC.

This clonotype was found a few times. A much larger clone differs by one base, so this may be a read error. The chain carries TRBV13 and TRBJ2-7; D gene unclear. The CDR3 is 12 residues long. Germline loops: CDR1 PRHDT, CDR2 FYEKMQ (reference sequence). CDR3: CANSLYFGEQYF. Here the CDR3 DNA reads TGTGCCAACAGCTTATATTTTGGTGAGCAGTACTTC.

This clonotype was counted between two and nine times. CDR3 loop: CSKDTGTRESGQFF. The CDR3 coding sequence is TGCAGTAAGGATACCGGGACTAGAGAGAGTGGGCAGTTCTTC. V and J are TRBV20-1 and TRBJ2-1; TRBD2 agrees at 8 bases. The V gene's germline CDR1 is DFQATT and CDR2 SNEGSKA (reference sequence). The trim removed 8 bases at V and 12 bases at J, leaving 18 bases unmatched. The CDR3 is 14 residues long.

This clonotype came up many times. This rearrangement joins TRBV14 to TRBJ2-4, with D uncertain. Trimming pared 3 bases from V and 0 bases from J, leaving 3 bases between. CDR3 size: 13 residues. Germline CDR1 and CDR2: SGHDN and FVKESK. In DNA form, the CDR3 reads TGTGCCAGCAGCCAGGCAGCCAAAAACATTCAGTACTTC. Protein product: CASSQAAKNIQYF.

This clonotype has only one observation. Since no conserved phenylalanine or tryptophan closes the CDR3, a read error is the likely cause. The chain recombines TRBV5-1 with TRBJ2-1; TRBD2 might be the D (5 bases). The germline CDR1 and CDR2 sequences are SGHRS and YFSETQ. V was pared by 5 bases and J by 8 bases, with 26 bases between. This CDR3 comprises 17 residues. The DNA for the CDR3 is TGCGCCAGCAGACGCGCCAGAGCGGAATTTATGGCGGATGAGCAGTTCCTC. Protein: CASRRARAEFMADEQFL.

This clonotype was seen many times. This CDR3 reads CASSYGPGNTEAFF. The DNA for the CDR3 is TGTGCCAGCAGTTACGGACCAGGGAACACTGAAGCTTTCTTT. The chain links TRBV6-2 or TRBV6-3 to TRBJ1-1; D uncertain. V dropped 2 bases and J dropped 1 base, with 8 bases sitting between them. Germline V gene lookup returns CDR1 MNHEY and CDR2 SVGEGT. The CDR3 has 14 amino acids.

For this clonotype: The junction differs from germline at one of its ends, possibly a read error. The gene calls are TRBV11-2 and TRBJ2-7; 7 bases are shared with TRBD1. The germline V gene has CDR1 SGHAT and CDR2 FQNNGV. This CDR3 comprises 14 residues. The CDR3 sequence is CASRVQGLRYEQHF. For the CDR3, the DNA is TGTGCCAGCCGTGTACAGGGGCTACGTTACGAGCAGCACTTC.

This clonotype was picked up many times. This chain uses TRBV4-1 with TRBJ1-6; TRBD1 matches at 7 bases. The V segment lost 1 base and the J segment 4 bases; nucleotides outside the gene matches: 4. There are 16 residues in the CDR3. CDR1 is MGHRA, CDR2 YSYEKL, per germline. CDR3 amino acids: CASSQGQGGYNSPLHF. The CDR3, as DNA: TGCGCCAGCAGCCAAGGACAGGGAGGGTATAATTCACCCCTCCACTTT.

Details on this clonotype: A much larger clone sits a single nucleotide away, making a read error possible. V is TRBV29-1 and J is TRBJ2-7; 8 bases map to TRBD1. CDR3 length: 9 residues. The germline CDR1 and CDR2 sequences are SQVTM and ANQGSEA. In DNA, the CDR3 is TGCAGCATTGGAGACAGGGGAGCCTTC. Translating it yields CSIGDRGAF.

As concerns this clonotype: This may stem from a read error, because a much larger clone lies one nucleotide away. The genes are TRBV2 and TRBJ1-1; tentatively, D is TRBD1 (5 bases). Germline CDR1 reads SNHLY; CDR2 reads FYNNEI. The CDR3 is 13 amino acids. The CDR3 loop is CASSSELDTEVFF. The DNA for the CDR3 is TGTGCCAGCAGCAGTGAATTGGACACTGAAGTTTTCTTT.

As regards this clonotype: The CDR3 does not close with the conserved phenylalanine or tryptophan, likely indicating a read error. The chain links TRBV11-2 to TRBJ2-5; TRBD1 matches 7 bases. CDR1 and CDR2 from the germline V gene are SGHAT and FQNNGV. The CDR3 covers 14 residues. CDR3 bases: TGTGCCAGCAGCCCTTGGACAGGTCAAGGGACCCAGTACCTC. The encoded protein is CASSPWTGQGTQYL.

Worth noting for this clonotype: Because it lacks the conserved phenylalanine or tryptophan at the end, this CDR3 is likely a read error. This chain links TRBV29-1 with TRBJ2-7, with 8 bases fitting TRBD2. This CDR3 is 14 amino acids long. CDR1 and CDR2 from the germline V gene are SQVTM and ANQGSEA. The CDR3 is CIVETAGGSYEQYL. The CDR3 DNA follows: TGCATCGTTGAAACGGCGGGAGGATCCTACGAGCAGTACCTC.

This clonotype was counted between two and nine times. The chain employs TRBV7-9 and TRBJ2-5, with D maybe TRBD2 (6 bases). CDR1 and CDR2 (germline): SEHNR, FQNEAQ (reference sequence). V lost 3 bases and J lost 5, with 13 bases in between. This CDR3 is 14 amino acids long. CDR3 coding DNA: TGTGCCAGCAGCTTTTCGGGAGACGGGGAGACCCAGTACTTC. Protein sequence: CASSFSGDGETQYF.

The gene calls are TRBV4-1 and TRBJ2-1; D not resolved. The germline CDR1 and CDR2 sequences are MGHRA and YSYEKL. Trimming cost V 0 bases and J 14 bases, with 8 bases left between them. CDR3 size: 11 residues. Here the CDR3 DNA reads TGCGCCAGCAGCCAAGAATCCTCCAAGTTCTTC. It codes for CASSQESSKFF.

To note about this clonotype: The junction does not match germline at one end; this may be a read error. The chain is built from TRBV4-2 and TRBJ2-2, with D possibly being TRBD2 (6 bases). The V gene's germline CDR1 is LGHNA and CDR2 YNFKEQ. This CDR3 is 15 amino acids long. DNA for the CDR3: TGTGCCAGCAGCCGCAACTGGGGCGATACCCGGGAGCTGCTTTTT. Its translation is CASSRNWGDTRELLF.

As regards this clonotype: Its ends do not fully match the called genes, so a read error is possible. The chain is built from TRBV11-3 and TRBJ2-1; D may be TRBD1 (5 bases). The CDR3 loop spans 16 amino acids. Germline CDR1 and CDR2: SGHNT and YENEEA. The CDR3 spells CASSRQGVAEYNEQFF. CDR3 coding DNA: TGTGCCAGCAGCAGGCAGGGCGTAGCAGAGTACAATGAACAGTTCTTC.

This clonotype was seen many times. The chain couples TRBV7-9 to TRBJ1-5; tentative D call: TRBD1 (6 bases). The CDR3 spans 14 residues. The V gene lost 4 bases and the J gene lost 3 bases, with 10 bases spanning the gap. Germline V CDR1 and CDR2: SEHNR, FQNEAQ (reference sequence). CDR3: CASSSDRNNQPQHF. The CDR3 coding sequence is TGTGCCAGCAGCTCTGACAGGAACAATCAGCCCCAGCATTTT.

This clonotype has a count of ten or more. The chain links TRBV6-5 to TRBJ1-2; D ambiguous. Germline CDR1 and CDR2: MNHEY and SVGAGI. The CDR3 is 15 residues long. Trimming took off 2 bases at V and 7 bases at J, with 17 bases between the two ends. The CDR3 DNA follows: TGTGCCAGCAGTTACACCCCCTGGGGTTCCGGTGGCTACACCTTC. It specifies CASSYTPWGSGGYTF.

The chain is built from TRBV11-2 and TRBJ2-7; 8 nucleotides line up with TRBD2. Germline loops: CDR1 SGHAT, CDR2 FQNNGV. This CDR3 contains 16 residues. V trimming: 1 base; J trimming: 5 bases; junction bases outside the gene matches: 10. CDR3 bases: TGTGCCAGCAGCTTAGGACAAGCGGGAGATAACAACGAGCAGTACTTC. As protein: CASSLGQAGDNNEQYF.

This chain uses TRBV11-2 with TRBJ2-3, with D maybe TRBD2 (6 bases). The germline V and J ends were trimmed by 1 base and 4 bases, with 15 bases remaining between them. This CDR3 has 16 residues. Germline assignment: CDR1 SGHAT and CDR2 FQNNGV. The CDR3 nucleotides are TGTGCCAGCAGCTTAGTGTCTAACGCTAGCGCAGATACGCAGTATTTT. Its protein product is CASSLVSNASADTQYF. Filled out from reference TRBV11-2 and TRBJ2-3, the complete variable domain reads EAGVAQSPRYKIIEKRQSVAFWCNPISGHATLYWYQQILGQGPKLLIQFQNNGVVDDSQLPKDRFSAERLKGVDSTLKIQPAKLEDSAVYLCASSLVSNASADTQYFGPGTRLTVL.

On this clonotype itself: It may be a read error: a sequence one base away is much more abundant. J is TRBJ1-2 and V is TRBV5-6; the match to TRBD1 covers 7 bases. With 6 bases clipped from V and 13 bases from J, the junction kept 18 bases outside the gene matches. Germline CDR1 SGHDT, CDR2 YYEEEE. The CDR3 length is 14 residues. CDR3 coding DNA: TGTGCCAGCATCTTCAGAGGGGGCCCCCGGATTGGCACCTTC. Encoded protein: CASIFRGGPRIGTF. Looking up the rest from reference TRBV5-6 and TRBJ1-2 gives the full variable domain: DAGVTQSPTHLIKTRGQQVTLRCSPKSGHDTVSWYQQALGQGPQFIFQYYEEEERQRGNFPDRFSGHQFPNYSSELNVNALLLGDSALYLCASIFRGGPRIGTFGSGTRLTVV.

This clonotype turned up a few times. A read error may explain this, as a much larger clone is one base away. CDR3 in amino acids: CASSQNGSTTYEQYF. CDR3 in DNA: TGTGCCAGCAGCCAAAATGGGAGCACGACCTACGAGCAGTACTTC. This chain connects TRBV4-2 to TRBJ2-7; a possible D gene is TRBD2 (5 bases). Looked up from germline, CDR1 is LGHNA and CDR2 is YNFKEQ. This CDR3 region has 15 residues. With 2 bases removed from V and 2 bases from J, the gap between germline ends came to 13 bases.

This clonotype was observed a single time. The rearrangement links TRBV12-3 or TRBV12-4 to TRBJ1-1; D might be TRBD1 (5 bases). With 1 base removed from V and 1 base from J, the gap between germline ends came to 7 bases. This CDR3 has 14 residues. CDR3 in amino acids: CASSLGGTNTEAFF. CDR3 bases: TGTGCCAGCAGTTTAGGGGGGACGAACACTGAAGCTTTCTTT.

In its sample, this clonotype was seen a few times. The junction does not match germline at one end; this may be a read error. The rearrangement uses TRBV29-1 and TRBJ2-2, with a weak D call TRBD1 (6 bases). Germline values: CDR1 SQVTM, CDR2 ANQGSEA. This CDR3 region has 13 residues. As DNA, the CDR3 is TGCAGCGTCGGACAGACGAACACCGGGGAGCCGTTTTTT. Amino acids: CSVGQTNTGEPFF.

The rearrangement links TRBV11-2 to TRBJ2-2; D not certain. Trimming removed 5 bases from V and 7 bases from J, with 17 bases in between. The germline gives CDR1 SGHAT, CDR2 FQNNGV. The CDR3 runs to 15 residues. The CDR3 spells CASSPENHSSGELFF. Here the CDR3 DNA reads TGTGCCAGCAGCCCCGAAAATCATAGCAGCGGGGAGCTGTTTTTT.

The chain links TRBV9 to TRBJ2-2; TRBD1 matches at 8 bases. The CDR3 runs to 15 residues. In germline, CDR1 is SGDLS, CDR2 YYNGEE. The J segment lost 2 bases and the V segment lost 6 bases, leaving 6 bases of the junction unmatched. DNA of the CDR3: TGTGCCAGCATGACAGGGGATAGAAACACCGGGGAGCTGTTTTTT. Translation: CASMTGDRNTGELFF.

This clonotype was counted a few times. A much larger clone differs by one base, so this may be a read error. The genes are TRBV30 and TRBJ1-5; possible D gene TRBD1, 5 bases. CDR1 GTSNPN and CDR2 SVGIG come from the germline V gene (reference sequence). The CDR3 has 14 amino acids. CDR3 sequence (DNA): TGTGCCTGGAGGGGGGAAGCTAGCAAACAGCCCCAGCATTTT. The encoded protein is CAWRGEASKQPQHF.